A selection of T cell receptor beta chains follows, all from one sample in a study of blood T cell repertoires in COVID-19. Clones were read by immunoSEQ multiplex PCR, and TCRdb kept only the in-frame ones, dropping some. The sample shows 50,000 to 75,000 clones, 75% to 95% of them seen only once. The sequencing sample was made of peripheral blood. The source of these receptors is a human donor in a cohort sampled during active COVID-19. CDR3s include the opening cysteine and the closing phenylalanine or tryptophan. A D gene is named only where the DNA matches it firmly. A row's size may be missing; if present it is once, few, many or a size class.

v_call	clone_size	j_call	d_call	cdr3_aa	cdr3_nt
TRBV24-1	-	TRBJ2-3	TRBD1	CATSLTGITDTQYF	TGTGCCACCTCCTTGACAGGGATAACAGATACGCAGTATTTT
TRBV10-2	-	TRBJ2-5	-	CASSEWAKQETQYF	TGCGCCAGCAGTGAGTGGGCAAAGCAAGAGACCCAGTACTTC
TRBV30	-	TRBJ2-1	-	CAWERVMNEQFF	TGTGCCTGGGAGCGGGTTATGAATGAGCAGTTCTTC
TRBV7-8	-	TRBJ2-6	TRBD1	CASSLSLGWDRAYSGANVLTF	TGTGCCAGCAGCTTAAGTCTAGGGTGGGACAGGGCTTACTCTGGGGCCAACGTCCTGACTTTC
TRBV5-1	-	TRBJ2-5	-	CASSFIIGLKETQYF	TGCGCCAGCAGCTTCATTATCGGACTGAAAGAGACCCAGTACTTC
TRBV4-1	-	TRBJ2-1	TRBD2	CASSPLPGTSGRAEEQFF	TGCGCCAGCAGCCCTCTACCCGGGACTAGCGGGAGGGCAGAGGAGCAGTTCTTC
TRBV4-1	once	TRBJ1-4	TRBD1	CASSQDGTGGGEKLFF	TGCGCCAGCAGCCAAGATGGGACAGGGGGGGGTGAAAAACTGTTTTTT
TRBV7-9	-	TRBJ2-7	TRBD2	CASSSRTSTYEQYF	TGTGCCAGCAGCTCTAGGACTAGTACCTACGAGCAGTACTTC
TRBV6-5	-	TRBJ2-2	-	CASTTRTQNTGELFF	TGTGCCAGCACTACTAGGACCCAGAACACCGGGGAGCTGTTTTTT
TRBV7-8	-	TRBJ2-7	-	CASSTDRGGEQYF	TGTGCCAGCAGCACCGACAGGGGAGGGGAGCAGTACTTC
TRBV30	-	TRBJ1-2	-	CAWSGSLSGYTF	TGTGCCTGGAGTGGGTCCTTGAGTGGCTACACCTTC
TRBV15	-	TRBJ2-5	-	CATSRDYSPVTETQYF	TGTGCCACCAGCAGAGATTATTCGCCGGTCACCGAGACCCAGTACTTC
TRBV2	-	TRBJ1-2	-	CASRGQGGYTF	TGTGCCAGCAGGGGGCAGGGTGGCTACACCTTC
TRBV5-4	-	TRBJ2-3	-	CASSIRTGTDTQYF	TGTGCCAGCAGCATCAGGACAGGCACAGATACGCAGTATTTT
TRBV6-5	-	TRBJ2-1	TRBD2	CASSSGGTVKVNEQFF	TGTGCCAGCAGTTCCGGGGGGACGGTGAAAGTCAACGAGCAGTTCTTC
TRBV7-2	-	TRBJ2-5	-	CASSPSGGETQYF	TGTGCCAGCAGCCCGTCGGGGGGCGAGACCCAGTACTTC
TRBV7-9	few	TRBJ1-2	-	CASSLGQDNYGYTF	TGTGCCAGCAGCTTAGGGCAGGATAACTATGGCTACACCTTC